This TCR beta chain emerged from a study of post-analysis software for immune sequencing data (dated by TCRdb to between 2014 and 2016). Study-wide context: Disease courses on record covered relapsing-remitting, secondary progressive and progressive-relapsing multiple sclerosis, though some patients had no subtype annotation. A subset of samples was prepared in parallel using single-end sample barcoding, then pooled and co-amplified after Illumina adapter ligation. The multiple sclerosis patient repertoires were compared with around ten previously published healthy control repertoires from donors aged about 6 to 28 years.

The cysteine opens and the phenylalanine closes a CDR3 of 19 amino acids. Only the CDR3 DNA stays, 57 bases, in frame from base 1. Reading the germline V gene gives CDR1 ENHRY and CDR2 SYGVKD. V was cut back by 2 bases and J by 1 base, leaving a gap of 24 bases between them. The study at large found these results: The multiple sclerosis patient group was slightly younger than the control group. Four to six TRBV segments, including TRBV5-6, TRBV5-1 and TRBV20-1, were significantly more frequent in patients than controls. Strong co-clustering of samples prepared in the same batch was shown by direct clustering with F measure, prompting a batch-effect correction. Compared with controls, multiple sclerosis patients had significantly lower normalized Chao1 diversity, a finding suggesting substantial peripheral T-cell clonal expansion.

TCR beta repertoires were profiled from peripheral blood of approximately 13 young patients with multiple sclerosis to demonstrate the VDJtools post-analysis software. The multiple sclerosis patients were children and adolescents between roughly 6 and 17 years of age. Receptors were amplified or captured by PCR. The instrument given in TCRdb is Illumina HiSeq 2500. To reduce PCR and sequencing biases, unique molecular identifiers were built into the TCR beta cDNA libraries. Approximately 500,000 cDNA molecules were obtained per 1 to 10 million input T cells, so each molecule approximated one T cell. The patient libraries were prepared and sequenced using the same protocol as the earlier healthy control dataset. Samples belonging to the same batch were prepared together, multiplexed and sequenced on a shared HiSeq lane. In the authors' own workflow: Raw barcoded reads were processed with MIGEC, discarding single-read molecular identifier groups before consensus assembly and CDR3 extraction. Clonotype tables were post-analysed with VDJtools, normalizing diversity by down-sampling all datasets to the smallest sample size. In repertoire overlap clustering, CDR3 amino acid sequences, but not nucleotide sequences, were matched to correct batch-related cross-sample contamination. Using fastp trimming at Q25 and MiXCR clonotype assembly, TCRdb reanalyzed the public sequencing data and kept in-frame beta chains. CDR3 protein sequences are deduplicated, and each keeps its most common genes and DNA. These V and J calls rely on TCRdb rather than the paper's analysis. This sample holds 750,000 to 950,000 distinct CDR3 sequences; about 53% were observed only once. The ten largest clones capture approximately 4.3% of the sample.

Concerning this clonotype: Its antigen remains unidentified. No much larger clone is present one base from it, and per-base qualities are unavailable.

The clonotype comes from a girl aged 5 to 17 with multiple sclerosis. The sample was blood. The rearranged chain carries TRBV10-3 and TRBJ2-7; TRBD1 is a possible D gene, resting on 5 matching bases. The CDR3 amino acid sequence is: CAISEHTRVGQEGSYEQYF. The nucleotides are TGTGCCATCAGTGAGCACACCCGCGTGGGGCAGGAAGGGTCCTACGAGCAGTACTTC.